This T cell receptor beta chain originates from a study of T cells in Graves' hyperthyroidism and ophthalmopathy. Whole-study results and caveats: Also found in blood were most expanded thyroid clonotypes above 0.001. The model foresaw ophthalmopathy a median approximately 6.1 months prior to onset.

V was shortened by 2 bases and J by 0 bases, with 11 bases between the two germline ends. CDR3 length equals 15 residues. The germline CDR1 and CDR2 sequences are SQVTM and ANQGSEA. Amplification of TCR beta CDR3 regions was performed using RNA transcripts as template. An initial round of RT-PCR targeting the TCR CDR3 relied on the HTBI primer set. Using its own MiXCR run on the multiplex PCR reads, TCRdb lists one record per CDR3 protein. The table lists a few hundred thousand distinct CDR3 sequences, about 13% of them singletons, with around 9.2% in the top ten. Those patients with uncontrolled infection, other autoimmune disease, pregnancy or lactation were excluded. This clonotype was counted ten times or more. Its specificity is unknown.

The origin of this receptor is a woman aged 18-29 years with Graves' hyperthyroidism. This sequence joins TRBV29-1 and TRBJ2-1, with D perhaps being TRBD1 or TRBD2 (5 bases each). What was sequenced was blood. The CDR3 DNA sequence: TGCAGCGTTGAAAACGGGGCCAGCTCCTACAATGAGCAGTTCTTC. It translates to CSVENGASSYNEQFF.